This TCR beta chain was captured in a study of CD8+ T cells in alopecia areata listed by TCRdb under 2018. For context, the study as a whole: Treated patients were enrolled in an open-label pilot trial of oral tofacitinib at 5 to 10 mg twice daily for moderate-to-severe alopecia areata. Tofacitinib was administered for 6 to 18 months, and 6 months of follow-up off drug were then conducted to assess delayed response and recurrence. For the treated patients, the SALT score, which quantifies what percentage of scalp surface area is affected, served as the measure of disease severity. High-throughput TCRbeta sequencing was used to examine T cell clonal expansion in alopecia areata in both the C3H/HeJ mouse model and human patients. Scalp tissue and sorted CD4+ and CD8+ peripheral blood T cells from patchy and totalis/universalis alopecia areata patients and from healthy controls were covered by human TCRbeta sequencing. Tofacitinib-treated patients had biopsies at baseline and at 4 and 24 weeks of treatment, with a later scalp biopsy in several patients. Scalp clonality was compared among normal scalp (n=4), patchy alopecia areata scalp (n=8), and alopecia totalis/universalis scalp (n=8). The RNA source kit depended on sample type: the PAXgene miRNA kit for fixed scalp, the miRNeasy kit for PBMCs, and the RNeasy kit for mouse skin. TCRbeta CDR3 regions were amplified by immunoSEQ multiplex PCR with 35 Vbeta forward and 13 Jbeta reverse primers.

In the case of this clone: The target of this receptor is not known. No base quality information exists; no much larger clone differs at one position.

CDR3 length: 13 amino acids, cysteine to phenylalanine. Only the CDR3 DNA is retained, 39 bases long and in frame from the first base. The germline V gene (reference sequence) provides CDR1 LNHDA and CDR2 SQIVND. Cut back by 10 bases and 7 bases, the V and J ends lie 19 bases apart. Broad study findings and their caveats: Tofacitinib significantly decreased scalp clonality and the number of expanded CD8+ clones among the top 100 scalp clones. Because the treated cohort was small and had only one nonresponder, larger studies are needed to examine links between baseline CD8+ expansion and response. Many expanded lesional clones were found to persist in scalp and blood during tofacitinib treatment, and relapse after treatment cessation may be partly explained by this persistence. Unlike mouse skin, which is dominated by gammadelta T cells, normal human skin has resident alphabeta T cells that are also sequenced, and this complicates analysis of the scalp TCR repertoire. Lesional scalp, especially in alopecia totalis/universalis, showed higher clonality and more expanded CD8+ clones than normal scalp, suggesting antigenic drive. Shared TCR sequences between patients were less evident than in mice, which may be partly attributable to HLA diversity in the patient population.

The sample's treatment or condition label, in plain terms: oral pan-JAK inhibitor, 5-10 mg twice daily. Peripheral blood and lesional scalp punch biopsies were obtained from patients with alopecia areata. PBMCs were separated by density centrifugation and stained for CD3, CD4 and CD8, after which CD4+ and CD8+ T cells were sorted on a FACSAria. Library preparation employed the immunoSEQ multiplex PCR assay. RNA was extracted from all samples and reverse transcribed into cDNA as template for TCR sequencing. SuperScript III was used to make first-strand cDNA, primed with a 2:1 mix of oligo-dT and random hexamers. A synthetic immune receptor repertoire was used to measure amplification bias, and any remaining bias was corrected computationally. The paper's data handling went like this. Raw reads were preprocessed to remove errors, and CDR3 was defined according to IMGT conventions as the region from the conserved cysteine to phenylalanine. Clonality was calculated as 1 minus Shannon entropy normalized by log2 of the number of productive unique TCRs. Scalp TCRbeta sequences were cross-referenced with sorted blood CD4 and CD8 repertoires so that the CD4 or CD8 identity of scalp clones could be inferred. TCRdb mirrors the immuneACCESS table, restricted to in-frame sequences. Some clones are absent from its copies; in checked studies, under half trace to an unresolved V gene, and the reason for the others is unknown. V and J calls and clone size are those listed in that table; D and trimming were worked out from the DNA. The sample data list some 170,000 clones, and about 54% of these were observed just once. The ten top clones hold roughly 17% of the sample.

The sequence came from a human donor with alopecia areata. The sample consisted of CD4+ T cells sorted from blood, taken between weeks 55 and 70, from a patient treated with tofacitinib. The rearranged chain carries TRBV19 and TRBJ1-1; the D gene cannot be named for sure. The nucleotide sequence reads TGTGCCATCCGGGAGACTCGAGTCAGTGAAGCTTTCTTT. It specifies CAIRETRVSEAFF.